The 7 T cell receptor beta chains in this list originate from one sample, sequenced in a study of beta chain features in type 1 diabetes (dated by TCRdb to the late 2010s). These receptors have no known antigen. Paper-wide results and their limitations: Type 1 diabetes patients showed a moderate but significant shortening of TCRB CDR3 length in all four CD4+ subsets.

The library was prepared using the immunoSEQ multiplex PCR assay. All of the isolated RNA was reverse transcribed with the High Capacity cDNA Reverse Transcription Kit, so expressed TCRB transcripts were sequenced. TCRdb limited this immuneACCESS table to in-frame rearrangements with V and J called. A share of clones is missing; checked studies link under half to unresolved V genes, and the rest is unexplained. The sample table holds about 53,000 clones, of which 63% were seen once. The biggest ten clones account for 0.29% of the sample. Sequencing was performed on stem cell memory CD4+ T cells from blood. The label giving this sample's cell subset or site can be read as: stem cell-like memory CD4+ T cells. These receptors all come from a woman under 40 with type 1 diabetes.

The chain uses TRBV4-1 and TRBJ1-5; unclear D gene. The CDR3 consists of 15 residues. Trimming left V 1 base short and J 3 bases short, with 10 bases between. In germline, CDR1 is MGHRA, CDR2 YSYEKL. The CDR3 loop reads CASSQVSFPNQPQHF. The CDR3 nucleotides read TGCGCCAGCAGCCAAGTTTCCTTCCCCAATCAGCCCCAGCATTTT.

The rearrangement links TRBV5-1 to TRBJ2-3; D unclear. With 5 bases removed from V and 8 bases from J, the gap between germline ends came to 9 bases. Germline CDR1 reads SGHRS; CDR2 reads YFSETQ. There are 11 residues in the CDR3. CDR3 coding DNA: TGCGCCAGCAGTGGAGTCGGTACGCAGTATTTT. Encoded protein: CASSGVGTQYF. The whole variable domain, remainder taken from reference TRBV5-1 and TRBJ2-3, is KAGVTQTPRYLIKTRGQQVTLSCSPISGHRSVSWYQQTPGQGLQFLFEYFSETQRNKGNFPGRFSGRQFSNSRSEMNVSTLELGDSALYLCASSGVGTQYFGPGTRLTVL.

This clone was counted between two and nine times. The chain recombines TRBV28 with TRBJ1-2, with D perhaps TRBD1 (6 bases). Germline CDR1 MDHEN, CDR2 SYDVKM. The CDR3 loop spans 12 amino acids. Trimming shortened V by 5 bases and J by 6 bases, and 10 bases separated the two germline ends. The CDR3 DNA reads TGTGCCAGCAGTGCACAGGGAAATGGCTACACCTTC. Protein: CASSAQGNGYTF.

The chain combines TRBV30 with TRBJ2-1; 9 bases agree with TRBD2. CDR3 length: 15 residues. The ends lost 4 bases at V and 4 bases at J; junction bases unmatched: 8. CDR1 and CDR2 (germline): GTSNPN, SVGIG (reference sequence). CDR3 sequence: CAWTRRTSEYNEQFF. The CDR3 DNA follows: TGTGCCTGGACCCGGCGGACTAGCGAATACAATGAGCAGTTCTTC.

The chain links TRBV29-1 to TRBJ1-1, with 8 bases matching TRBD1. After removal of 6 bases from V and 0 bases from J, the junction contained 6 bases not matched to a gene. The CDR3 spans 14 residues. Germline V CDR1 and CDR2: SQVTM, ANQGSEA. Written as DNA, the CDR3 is TGCAGCGTCGGGAACAGGGGGATGAACACTGAAGCTTTCTTT. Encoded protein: CSVGNRGMNTEAFF.

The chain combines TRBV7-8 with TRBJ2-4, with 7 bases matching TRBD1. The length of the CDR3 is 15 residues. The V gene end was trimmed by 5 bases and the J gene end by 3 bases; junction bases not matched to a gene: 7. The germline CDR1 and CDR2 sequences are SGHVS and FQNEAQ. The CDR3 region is CASSMTGWSKNIQYF. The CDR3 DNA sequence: TGTGCCAGCAGCATGACAGGGTGGAGCAAAAACATTCAGTACTTC.

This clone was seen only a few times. CDR3 in DNA: TGTGCCAGCAGGTCGGGACACGAACTTGAAGCTTTCTTT. This gives the protein CASRSGHELEAFF. The chain uses TRBV6-6 and TRBJ1-1, with a weak D call TRBD1 (6 bases). There are 13 residues in the CDR3. Germline V CDR1 and CDR2: MNHNY, SVGAGI (reference sequence). The ends were cut back, 6 bases at V and 7 bases at J, with 15 bases in the middle.